The rows below give T cell receptor beta chains drawn from one sample of a study of PD-L1 blockade in urothelial cancer. Assay used: immunoSEQ multiplex PCR; TCRdb lists only in-frame clones, some missing. The sample comprises about 84,000 clones, 82% of which are singletons, and more than 8% rests with the top ten. The sequencing used PBMCs, collected around atezolizumab (anti-PD-L1) treatment. Source of these receptors: a man aged 65 to 85 with urothelial cancer. Both conserved end residues are part of each CDR3. The order of the fields is clone size, V gene, D gene, J gene, CDR3 protein, CDR3 DNA. A D gene is named only where the DNA matches it firmly. A clone size is listed for some rows: how often the clone was seen (once, few, many), or a class if it is expanded.

>NA|TRBV5-8|NA|TRBJ1-2
CASSWQGAGYTF
TGTGCCAGCAGCTGGCAGGGTGCTGGCTACACCTTC
>NA|TRBV5-1|NA|TRBJ1-2
CASSLVAGYSYTF
TGCGCCAGCAGCTTGGTGGCAGGGTACAGCTACACCTTC
>few|TRBV7-8|TRBD2|TRBJ2-2
CASSFLAGVNTGELFF
TGTGCCAGCAGCTTCCTAGCGGGAGTAAACACCGGGGAGCTGTTTTTT
>once|TRBV18|NA|TRBJ2-1
CASSQLAVFLYNEQFF
TGTGCCAGCTCACAGTTAGCGGTATTTCTCTACAATGAGCAGTTCTTC
>NA|TRBV7-8|TRBD1|TRBJ2-7
CASSLARGTREQYF
TGTGCCAGCAGCTTGGCCAGGGGGACACGGGAGCAGTACTTC
>NA|TRBV6-6|TRBD1|TRBJ1-2
CASSFRGQEGYTF
TGTGCCAGCAGCTTCAGGGGGCAAGAAGGCTACACCTTC
>once|TRBV19|NA|TRBJ1-5
CASSRWTGGEVNQPQHF
TGTGCCAGTAGCCGGTGGACCGGGGGAGAGGTAAATCAGCCCCAGCATTTT
>NA|TRBV25-1|TRBD2|TRBJ2-7
CASSVPGGLLYF
TGTGCCAGCAGTGTCCCGGGGGGACTGCTCTACTTC
>NA|TRBV14|TRBD2|TRBJ2-5
CASSPGTSGGTSTQYF
TGTGCCAGCAGCCCCGGGACTAGCGGGGGGACGAGCACCCAGTACTTC
>NA|TRBV2|NA|TRBJ2-1
CAIQGVPYNEQFF
TGTGCCATCCAGGGCGTCCCCTACAATGAGCAGTTCTTC
>NA|TRBV5-1|TRBD2|TRBJ2-1
CASSLLSSGGSRYNEQFF
TGCGCCAGCAGCTTGCTTTCTAGCGGGGGGTCCCGTTACAATGAGCAGTTCTTC
>once|TRBV10-3|NA|TRBJ1-1
CAISEEGGTEAFF
TGTGCCATCAGTGAGGAGGGCGGCACTGAAGCTTTCTTT
>NA|TRBV18|TRBD2|TRBJ2-3
CASSPAVLAGVDTQYF
TGTGCCAGCTCACCCGCGGTACTAGCGGGAGTGGATACGCAGTATTTT
>once|TRBV6-1|NA|TRBJ1-4
CASSGQNEKLFF
TGTGCCAGCAGCGGACAGAATGAAAAACTGTTTTTT
>NA|TRBV19|NA|TRBJ1-5
CASSTGSQPQHF
TGTGCCAGTAGTACAGGGTCTCAGCCCCAGCATTTT
>few|TRBV19|TRBD2|TRBJ2-7
CASSIPTSAGAGEQYF
TGTGCCAGTAGTATACCAACTAGCGCGGGAGCGGGCGAGCAGTACTTC
>NA|TRBV19|TRBD1|TRBJ1-1
CASSHDREGNTEAFF
TGTGCCAGTAGCCACGACAGGGAAGGGAACACTGAAGCTTTCTTT
>NA|TRBV2|NA|TRBJ1-5
CASRGQRNQPQHF
TGTGCCAGCAGGGGCCAGAGAAATCAGCCCCAGCATTTT
>NA|TRBV6-1|NA|TRBJ2-3
CASSEAVAGKADTQYF
TGTGCCAGCAGTGAAGCGGTGGCGGGAAAGGCAGATACGCAGTATTTT
>NA|TRBV5-1|NA|TRBJ2-7
CASSVDSSSYEQYF
TGCGCCAGCAGCGTGGACAGTAGCTCCTACGAGCAGTACTTC
>NA|TRBV6-1|TRBD1|TRBJ1-1
CASVPGGYTEAFF
TGTGCCAGCGTCCCAGGGGGATACACTGAAGCTTTCTTT
>few|TRBV9|TRBD1|TRBJ1-2
CASSASPGQGNYGYTF
TGTGCCAGCAGCGCGAGCCCGGGACAGGGCAACTATGGCTACACCTTC
>few|TRBV7-3|TRBD2|TRBJ2-1
CASSLVPGLAGDNEQFF
TGTGCCAGCAGTTTGGTCCCGGGACTAGCGGGAGACAATGAGCAGTTCTTC
>NA|TRBV7-2|NA|TRBJ2-5
CASSLAQGEETQYF
TGTGCCAGCAGCTTAGCTCAGGGTGAGGAGACCCAGTACTTC
>NA|TRBV28|NA|TRBJ2-3
CASSFTGLVAYTDTQYF
TGTGCCAGCAGTTTCACGGGTCTCGTTGCGTACACAGATACGCAGTATTTT
>many|TRBV7-9|TRBD1|TRBJ1-3
CASSLTGGGGNTIYF
TGTGCCAGCAGCCTGACAGGGGGCGGCGGAAACACCATATATTTT
>NA|TRBV29-1|NA|TRBJ2-7
CSVEVGGSHEQYF
TGCAGCGTTGAAGTGGGCGGGTCCCACGAGCAGTACTTC
>NA|TRBV5-1|TRBD2|TRBJ2-1
CASSFKTGGGNEQFF
TGCGCCAGCAGCTTTAAAACGGGAGGAGGCAATGAGCAGTTCTTC
>few|TRBV9|NA|TRBJ1-2
CASSVRLGGAYGYTF
TGTGCCAGCAGCGTAAGATTGGGGGGGGCCTATGGCTACACCTTC
>NA|TRBV18|TRBD2|TRBJ2-7
CASSPSSGSSYEQYF
TGTGCCAGCTCACCCTCTAGCGGGAGCTCCTACGAGCAGTACTTC
>few|TRBV18|NA|TRBJ2-7
CASSPGEWHEQYF
TGTGCCAGCTCCCCGGGAGAGTGGCACGAGCAGTACTTC
>NA|TRBV18|NA|TRBJ1-1
CASSPITGRGVNTEAFF
TGTGCCAGCTCACCAATCACAGGGAGAGGGGTAAACACTGAAGCTTTCTTT
>once|TRBV19|TRBD1|TRBJ1-1
CASSTRDRGEGNTEAFF
TGTGCCAGTAGTACCAGGGACAGGGGAGAAGGGAACACTGAAGCTTTCTTT
>few|TRBV5-6|TRBD1|TRBJ1-1
CASSVDRGRTEAFF
TGTGCCAGCAGCGTCGACAGGGGACGGACTGAAGCTTTCTTT
>NA|TRBV18|NA|TRBJ2-5
CASSPLNQETQYF
TGTGCCAGCTCACCACTTAACCAAGAGACCCAGTACTTC
>NA|TRBV7-6|NA|TRBJ2-7
CASSLAGDASYEQYF
TGTGCCAGCAGCTTAGCGGGAGATGCGTCCTACGAGCAGTACTTC
>once|TRBV7-3|NA|TRBJ2-2
CASSFGGGELFF
TGTGCCAGCAGCTTCGGGGGCGGGGAGCTGTTTTTT
>NA|TRBV6-6|NA|TRBJ1-1
CASSYGHGVNTEAFF
TGTGCCAGCAGTTACGGTCACGGGGTGAACACTGAAGCTTTCTTT
>NA|TRBV7-9|NA|TRBJ1-5
CASSLAGGPYSNQPQHF
TGTGCCAGCAGCTTAGCGGGGGGGCCATATAGCAATCAGCCCCAGCATTTT
>once|TRBV29-1|TRBD2|TRBJ2-1
CSVELPGGYNEQFF
TGCAGCGTTGAATTACCGGGGGGTTACAATGAGCAGTTCTTC
>once|TRBV4-3|TRBD2|TRBJ2-5
CASSQDLAGGRETQYF
TGCGCCAGCAGCCAAGATTTAGCGGGAGGGCGAGAGACCCAGTACTTC